This T cell receptor beta chain is from a study of Graves' ophthalmopathy and Graves' hyperthyroidism. Study overall: Before any treatment was given, at initial diagnosis, peripheral blood was collected. Study-level points and caveats: Ophthalmopathy progression was predicted by the model at roughly 66% sensitivity and less than 75% specificity.

V lost 7 bases, J lost 8 bases, and 20 bases lay in between. This CDR3 has 13 residues. Germline assignment: CDR1 SQVTM and CDR2 ANQGSEA. Diagnosis used clinical symptoms, serum thyroxine, TRAb, thyroid ultrasound and orbital computed tomography. In its sample, this clonotype was seen many times. No antigen is known for it. The study amplified TCR beta CDR3 regions using RNA transcripts. An opening RT-PCR round employed HTBI primers and preceded a second-round multiplex PCR. TCRdb re-called the multiplex PCR reads with MiXCR, one entry per CDR3 protein. The table has roughly 700,000 distinct CDR3 sequences, approximately 40% seen once; the top ten hold about 40%.

The sample comprised peripheral blood. The chain combines TRBV29-1 with TRBJ1-2; D is perhaps TRBD1 (5 bases). The TCR was taken from an adult man with Graves' ophthalmopathy. The CDR3 is CSAEGPGIRGYTF. The CDR3 DNA follows: TGCAGCGCCGAGGGGCCTGGAATTCGAGGCTACACCTTC.